The clone carrying this T cell receptor (beta chain) was seen repeatedly, ten times or more. This sample was included in a study of tumor-infiltrating lymphocytes in primary liver carcinoma. Whole-study context: In every tissue type, samples returned a similar yield of roughly 3.65 to 8 million productive TCRbeta reads.

A primer matching the constant region was used to make TCR beta cDNA from 500 ng of total RNA. ARM-PCR, slightly modified, supplied the TCR beta libraries through three nested multiplex PCR rounds. Rounds one and two of PCR, each of roughly 10 cycles, were primed with TRBV1-TRBV30 forward primers and a C-beta reverse primer. Each CDR3 protein is one row after TCRdb ran MiXCR on the multiplex PCR reads. The repertoire consists of about 180,000 distinct CDR3 sequences, with about 60% occurring once and the leading ten covering approximately 70%. J was trimmed by 11 bases and V by 5 bases; bases with no gene match: 6. The CDR3 extends over 14 amino acids. The V gene's germline CDR1 is LGHNA and CDR2 YNFKEQ. The source of the blood RNA was unsorted whole blood, and germline DNA was extracted as well. Enrolled patients were chronically infected with HBV and treatment-naive. Researchers reported drawing about 4 milliliters of peripheral blood before surgery.

The sequenced material came from peripheral blood. This rearrangement joins TRBV4-2 to TRBJ2-4; 13 bases are shared with TRBD2. This clonotype originated in a man between 35 and 55 years old with primary liver carcinoma and hepatitis B virus infection. Written as DNA, the CDR3 is TGTGCCAGCAGCGGACTAGCGGGAGACGGTTTTCAGTACTTC. It is translated as CASSGLAGDGFQYF.